These T cell receptor beta chains were read from a single sample in a study of shared clonotypes between healthy human individuals. TCRdb's copy holds only in-frame clones and misses some; the assay was immunoSEQ multiplex PCR. This repertoire shows fewer than 550,000 clones, nearly 80% found once; its top ten account for around 12%. The sample taken for sequencing was PBMCs. These receptors were collected from a woman between 40 and 50 years old in good health. Some clones in this sample may be carry-over from other donors' samples. The CDR3 runs from the conserved cysteine through the conserved F or W. D genes are given only for firm matches. Clone size appears in some rows only: once, few, many, or a class for an expanded clone.

j_call v_call d_call clone_size cdr3_nt cdr3_aa
TRBJ1-3 TRBV7-9 - - TGTGCCAGCAGCTTAGGTCTGGGACGCCGTACCGGAAACACCATATATTTT CASSLGLGRRTGNTIYF
TRBJ1-4 TRBV29-1 - - TGCAGCGCTGTCCCGGGTCCGGGTGAAAAACTGTTTTTT CSAVPGPGEKLFF
TRBJ1-4 TRBV9 TRBD1 - TGTGCCAGCAGCGTCGACAGGGGGAATGAAAAACTGTTTTTT CASSVDRGNEKLFF
TRBJ2-7 TRBV5-1 TRBD2 - TGCGCCAGCAGCCGGACTAGCGGCAACTACGAGCAGTACTTC CASSRTSGNYEQYF
TRBJ2-7 TRBV5-1 - few TGCGCCAGCAGCCGAGGGGCGATTTCTACCTACGAGCAGTACTTC CASSRGAISTYEQYF
TRBJ1-2 TRBV28 TRBD1 - TGTGCCAGCAGTTTCCGGGACAGGGCGCCTAACTATGGCTACACCTTC CASSFRDRAPNYGYTF
TRBJ2-1 TRBV28 - few TGTGCCAGCAGTTTATCTAGCTCCTACAATGAGCAGTTCTTC CASSLSSSYNEQFF
TRBJ2-2 TRBV19 - - TGTGCCAGTAGTGCAGGGGCCGGGGAGCTGTTTTTT CASSAGAGELFF
TRBJ2-7 TRBV4-2 TRBD1 - TGTGCCAGCAGCCAGGACAGGGGGCACGAGCAGTACTTC CASSQDRGHEQYF
TRBJ2-7 TRBV11-2 - - TGTGCCAGCAGCCCTCGACAGGTCCGATACGAGCAGTACTTC CASSPRQVRYEQYF
TRBJ2-6 TRBV5-1 TRBD1 - TGCGCCAGCAGCTTGGGACAGGGGTTAATCTCTGGGGCCAACGTCCTGACTTTC CASSLGQGLISGANVLTF
TRBJ2-2 TRBV7-2 TRBD2 - TGTGCCAGCAGTCCAAGGACTAGCTCCACCGGGGAGCTGTTTTTT CASSPRTSSTGELFF
TRBJ2-7 TRBV11-3 - - TGTGCCAGCAGCTTAGGCGGAGGGGGCTCCTCCTACGAGCAGTACTTC CASSLGGGGSSYEQYF
TRBJ1-4 TRBV9 TRBD1 - TGTGCCAGCAGCGTAGGAGGGGGACAGGGGAATGAAAAACTGTTTTTT CASSVGGGQGNEKLFF
TRBJ1-2 TRBV6-4 TRBD1 few TGTGCCAGCAGTGACGGGACAGGGGGCGGCTACACCTTC CASSDGTGGGYTF
TRBJ2-5 TRBV5-4 - - TGTGCCAGCAGCTTCCAAGACCGGGGAGGAGAGACCCAGTACTTC CASSFQDRGGETQYF
TRBJ2-7 TRBV28 - few TGTGCCAGCAGTCCCGGAGGACAGACCTCCTACGAGCAGTACTTC CASSPGGQTSYEQYF
TRBJ1-1 TRBV6-1 - - TGTGCCAGCAGTGAATGGGACACTTACACTGAAGCTTTCTTT CASSEWDTYTEAFF
TRBJ1-1 TRBV7-9 - - TGTGCTGCTGATAGGGGGGCCGACACTGAAGCTTTCTTT CAADRGADTEAFF
TRBJ1-4 TRBV6-1 - few TGTGCCAGCAGTGAAGTCGTACGGAGTAAACTGTTTTTT CASSEVVRSKLFF
TRBJ1-5 TRBV19 TRBD1 - TGTGCCAGTGTCGCCACAGGGGGCCGGCGGGTGGATCAGCCCCAGCATTTT CASVATGGRRVDQPQHF
TRBJ1-1 TRBV28 - few TGTGCCAGCAGTAGTCAGGCCATGAACACTGAAGCTTTCTTT CASSSQAMNTEAFF
TRBJ2-1 TRBV7-3 - - TGTGCCAGCAGCTTAACCCCCGGGACTGACTCCTACAATGAGCAGTTCTTC CASSLTPGTDSYNEQFF
TRBJ2-7 TRBV5-1 TRBD1 - TGCGCCAGCAGCTTCGGGACAGGGCCCTACGAGCAGTACTTC CASSFGTGPYEQYF
TRBJ2-5 TRBV2 - - TGTGCCAGCAGGGGGGGCAGGGGAGGCACCCAAGAGACCCAGTACTTC CASRGGRGGTQETQYF
TRBJ2-7 TRBV18 TRBD1 - TGTGCCAGCTCACCGAGGACAGGGGGTTTGGGCTCCTACGAGCAGTACTTC CASSPRTGGLGSYEQYF
TRBJ2-3 TRBV18 - - TGTGCCAGCTCACCGCCGGGCCACCCGAACTACACAGATACGCAGTATTTT CASSPPGHPNYTDTQYF
TRBJ2-7 TRBV10-2 - - TGCGCCAGCAGTGGGGACGGACTGGTGAGCTCCTACGAGCAGTACTTC CASSGDGLVSSYEQYF
TRBJ2-1 TRBV15 - - TGTGCCACCGGGTGGAGCTCCTACAATGAGCAGTTCTTC CATGWSSYNEQFF
TRBJ2-7 TRBV19 TRBD1 - TGTGCCAGTAAGAGGACAGGGGTCGACGAGCAGTACTTC CASKRTGVDEQYF
TRBJ2-7 TRBV7-7 TRBD1 once TGTGCCAGCAGCACCGGACAGGGAAGTGAGCAGTACTTC CASSTGQGSEQYF
TRBJ2-7 TRBV28 - - TGTGCCAGCAGCCCCTGGCAACCAGGGTGGGGCGAGCAGTACTTC CASSPWQPGWGEQYF
TRBJ2-5 TRBV11-3 TRBD1 - TGTGCCAGCAGCTTAGGTGGGACAGTCCAAGAGACCCAGTACTTC CASSLGGTVQETQYF
TRBJ1-2 TRBV18 - once TGTGCCAGCTCACCACCGGTTCAGGGGTTCGGCTATGGCTACACCTTC CASSPPVQGFGYGYTF
TRBJ2-7 TRBV6-6 - - TGTGCCAGCAGCCTCAGGAGCGGGCGCAACGAGCAGTACTTC CASSLRSGRNEQYF
TRBJ2-5 TRBV14 - - TGTGCCAGCAGCCGCCAGCCCCTTACAGGGACCCAGTACTTC CASSRQPLTGTQYF
TRBJ2-7 TRBV11-1 - - TGTGCCAGCAGCTCCTCTTTAGACAGCGAGCAGTACTTC CASSSSLDSEQYF
TRBJ2-1 TRBV7-6 TRBD1 - TGTGCCAGCAGTTTCGGGACAGGTCCTCACAATGAGCAGTTCTTC CASSFGTGPHNEQFF
TRBJ1-5 TRBV6-5 - - TGTGCCAGCAGCCAGACCTCACGGGGCAATCAGCCCCAGCATTTT CASSQTSRGNQPQHF
TRBJ1-4 TRBV7-2 - - TGTGCCAGCAGCCGTACAGGAAATAATGAAAAACTGTTTTTT CASSRTGNNEKLFF